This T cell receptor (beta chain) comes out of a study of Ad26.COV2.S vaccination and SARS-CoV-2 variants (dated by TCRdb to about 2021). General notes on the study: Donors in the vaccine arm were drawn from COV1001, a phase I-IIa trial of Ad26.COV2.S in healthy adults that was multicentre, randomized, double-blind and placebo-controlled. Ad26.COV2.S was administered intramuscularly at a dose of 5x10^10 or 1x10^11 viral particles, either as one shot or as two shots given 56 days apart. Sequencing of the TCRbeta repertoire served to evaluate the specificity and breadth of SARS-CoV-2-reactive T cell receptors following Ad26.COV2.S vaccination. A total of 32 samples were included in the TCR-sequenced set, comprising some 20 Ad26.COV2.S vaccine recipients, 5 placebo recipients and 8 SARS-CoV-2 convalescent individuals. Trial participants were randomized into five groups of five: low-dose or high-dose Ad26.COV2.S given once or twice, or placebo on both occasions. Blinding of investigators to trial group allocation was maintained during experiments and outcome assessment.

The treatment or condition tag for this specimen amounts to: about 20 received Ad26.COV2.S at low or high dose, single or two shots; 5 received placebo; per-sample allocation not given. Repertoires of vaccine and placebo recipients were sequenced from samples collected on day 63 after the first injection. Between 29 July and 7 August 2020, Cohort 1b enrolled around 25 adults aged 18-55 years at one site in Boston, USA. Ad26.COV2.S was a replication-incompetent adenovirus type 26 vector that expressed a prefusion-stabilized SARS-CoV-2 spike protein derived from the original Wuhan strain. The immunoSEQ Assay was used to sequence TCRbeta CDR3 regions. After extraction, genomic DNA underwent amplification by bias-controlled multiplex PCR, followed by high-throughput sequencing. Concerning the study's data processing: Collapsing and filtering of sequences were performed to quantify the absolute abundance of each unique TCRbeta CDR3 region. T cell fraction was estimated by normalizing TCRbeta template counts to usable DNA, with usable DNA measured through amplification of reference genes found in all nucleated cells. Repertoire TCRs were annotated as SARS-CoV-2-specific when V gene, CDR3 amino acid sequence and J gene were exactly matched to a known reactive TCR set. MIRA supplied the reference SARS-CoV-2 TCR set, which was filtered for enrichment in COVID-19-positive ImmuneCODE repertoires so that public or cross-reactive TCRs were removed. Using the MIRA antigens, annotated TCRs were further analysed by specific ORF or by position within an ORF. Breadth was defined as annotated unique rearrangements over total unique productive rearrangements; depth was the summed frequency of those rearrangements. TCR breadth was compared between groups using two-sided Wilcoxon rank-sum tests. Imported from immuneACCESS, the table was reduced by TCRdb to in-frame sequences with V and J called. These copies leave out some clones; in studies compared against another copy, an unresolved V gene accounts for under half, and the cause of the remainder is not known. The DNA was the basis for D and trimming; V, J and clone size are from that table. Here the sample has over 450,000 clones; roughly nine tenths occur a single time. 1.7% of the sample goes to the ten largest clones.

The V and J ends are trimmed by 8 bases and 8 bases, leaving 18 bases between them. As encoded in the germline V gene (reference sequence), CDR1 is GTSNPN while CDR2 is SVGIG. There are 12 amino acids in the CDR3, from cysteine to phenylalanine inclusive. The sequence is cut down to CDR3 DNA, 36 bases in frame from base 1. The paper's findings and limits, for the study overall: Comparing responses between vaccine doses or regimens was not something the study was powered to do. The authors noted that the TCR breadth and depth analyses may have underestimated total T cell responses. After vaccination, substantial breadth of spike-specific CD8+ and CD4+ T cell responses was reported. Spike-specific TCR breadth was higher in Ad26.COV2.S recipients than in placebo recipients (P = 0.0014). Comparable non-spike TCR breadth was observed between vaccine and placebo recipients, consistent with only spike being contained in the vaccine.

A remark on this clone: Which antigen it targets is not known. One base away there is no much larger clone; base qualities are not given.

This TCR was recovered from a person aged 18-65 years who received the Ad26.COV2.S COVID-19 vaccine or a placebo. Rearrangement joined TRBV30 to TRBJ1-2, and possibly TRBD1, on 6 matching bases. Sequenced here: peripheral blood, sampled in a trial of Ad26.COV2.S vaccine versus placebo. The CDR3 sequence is CARTRGEGGYTF. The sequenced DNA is TGTGCCCGCACCAGGGGTGAAGGCGGCTACACCTTC.